One sample yielded the 6 T cell receptor beta chains listed below, sequenced in a study of blood T cells in healthy people across ages. Using a J-beta primer mix together with a sample-barcoded 5' primer, a second PCR was run for roughly 6 to 12 cycles. TCRdb re-analysed the 5' RACE reads in MiXCR, keeping a single row per CDR3 protein. Among under 750,000 distinct CDR3 sequences listed, less than 60% were seen once. Sequencing was done on a sample of blood. These receptors originate from a man older than 75 in good health.

This clonotype has more than one count but fewer than ten. The CDR3 region is CSARTDTYEQYF. CDR3 sequence (DNA): TGCAGTGCCCGGACAGATACCTACGAGCAGTACTTC. The chain has TRBV20-1 and TRBJ2-7; weak D call: TRBD1 (6 bases). The CDR3 has 12 residues. The V gene lost 6 bases and the J gene lost 2 bases, with 11 bases spanning the gap. Germline assignment: CDR1 DFQATT and CDR2 SNEGSKA (reference sequence).

The chain combines TRBV25-1 with TRBJ2-1; tentatively, D is TRBD1 or TRBD2 (5 bases each). The CDR3 sequence is 17 residues long. Trimming cost V 3 bases and J 3 bases, with 18 bases left between them. Per the germline V gene, CDR1 is MGHDK and CDR2 is SYGVNS. CDR3 coding DNA: TGTGCCAGCAGTGACCCCGGGGCCACAGCAATCTACAATGAGCAGTTCTTC. It codes for CASSDPGATAIYNEQFF. The complete variable domain, with remaining parts taken from reference TRBV25-1 and TRBJ2-1, reads EADIYQTPRYLVIGTGKKITLECSQTMGHDKMYWYQQDPGMELHLIHYSYGVNSTEKGDLSSESTVSRIRTEHFPLTLESARPSHTSQYLCASSDPGATAIYNEQFFGPGTRLTVL.

This chain uses TRBV14 with TRBJ1-2, with D perhaps TRBD1 (5 bases). The length of the CDR3 is 13 residues. Germline V gene sequence: CDR1 SGHDN, CDR2 FVKESK. V lost 1 base and J 8 bases, leaving 11 bases between the germline ends. CDR3 in amino acids: CASSQVRGWGYTF. The DNA of the CDR3 is TGTGCCAGCAGCCAAGTGAGGGGCTGGGGCTACACCTTC.

The chain links TRBV10-3 to TRBJ1-2, with 10 bases fitting TRBD1. The germline V gene encodes CDR1 ENHRY and CDR2 SYGVKD. Trimming cost V 5 bases and J 8 bases; bases outside gene matches: 14. The CDR3 sequence is 16 residues long. CDR3 in DNA: TGTGCCATCAGTACCTCGACCGGGACAGGGGTTTTAGGCTACACCTTC. Its translation is CAISTSTGTGVLGYTF.

This clonotype was seen only a few times. V usage is TRBV7-2 and J usage is TRBJ2-7; unclear D gene. The DNA end is more similar to TRBJ2-5, so the J call may be wrong. Germline V gives CDR1 SGHTA, CDR2 FQGNSA. The CDR3 runs 12 residues. The CDR3 nucleotides read TGTGCCAGCAGCTTAATAAGGGAGACCCAGTACTTC. Its protein product is CASSLIRETQYF.

The V call is TRBV6-5, the J call TRBJ2-3; 10 bases are a match to TRBD2. Looked up from germline, CDR1 is MNHEY and CDR2 is SVGAGI. V was clipped by 10 bases and J by 3 bases; unmatched bases: 7. The CDR3 runs 14 residues. Here the CDR3 DNA reads TGTGCCATCGGTCTAGCGGGAGTAACAGATACGCAGTATTTT. Translating it yields CAIGLAGVTDTQYF.